This T cell receptor beta chain was found in a study of blood T cell repertoires in COVID-19. Study in general: Samples came from the United States, Italy and Spain, spanning acute and convalescent COVID-19.

Sequenced by immunoSEQ multiplex PCR; TCRdb stores in-frame clones only, minus some. The table records approximately 200,000 clones, approximately 90% of them present only once. Germline assignment: CDR1 ENHRY and CDR2 SYGVKD. The ends were cut back, 3 bases at V and 7 bases at J, with 12 bases in the middle. This CDR3 is built from 13 residues. The chain couples TRBV10-3 to TRBJ1-2; D may be TRBD1 (5 bases). The TCR sequence derives from a man aged 18 to 35 with acute COVID-19. The sequencing sample was made of PBMCs or T cells enriched from blood (not recorded which). The DNA of the CDR3 is TGTGCCATCAGTGACGGGGGACCCCTTGGCTACACCTTC. This encodes CAISDGGPLGYTF.